In this sample, the clone carrying this T cell receptor (beta chain) turned up a few times. Its antigen is undetermined. This entry belongs to a study of cytomegalovirus exposure and HLA in healthy donors. Study-wide points: In a later analysis, first-cohort TCR clusters were found to tend to co-occur in the roughly 120 validation repertoires. Rare sequences made up most TCRs, while some public TCRs were found in many donors.

The assay was immunoSEQ multiplex PCR, and TCRdb's table has in-frame clones only and misses some. Here the sample spans 200,000 to 250,000 clones, over 70% being singletons. This CDR3 has 13 residues. V lost 0 bases, J lost 7 bases, and 10 bases lay in between. Per the germline V gene, CDR1 is MGHRA and CDR2 is YSYEKL. The origin of this receptor is a woman aged 25 to 39 in good health and CMV-seropositive. The chain joins TRBV4-1 to TRBJ2-7; weak D call: TRBD1 (5 bases). The source material was PBMCs. CDR3 nucleotide sequence: TGCGCCAGCAGCCAAGATCAGGGAAGTGAGCAGTACTTC. This gives the protein CASSQDQGSEQYF.